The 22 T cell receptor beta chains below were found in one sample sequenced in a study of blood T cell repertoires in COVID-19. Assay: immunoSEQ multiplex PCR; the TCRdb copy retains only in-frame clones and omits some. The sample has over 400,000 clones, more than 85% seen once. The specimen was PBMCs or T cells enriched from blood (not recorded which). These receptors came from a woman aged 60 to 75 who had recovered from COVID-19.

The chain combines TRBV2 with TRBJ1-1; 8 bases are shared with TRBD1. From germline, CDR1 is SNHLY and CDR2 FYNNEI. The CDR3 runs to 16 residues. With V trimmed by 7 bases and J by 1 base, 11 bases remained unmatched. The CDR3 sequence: CASTTRTGYGNTEAFF. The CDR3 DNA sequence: TGTGCCAGCACTACTAGGACAGGGTACGGGAACACTGAAGCTTTCTTT.

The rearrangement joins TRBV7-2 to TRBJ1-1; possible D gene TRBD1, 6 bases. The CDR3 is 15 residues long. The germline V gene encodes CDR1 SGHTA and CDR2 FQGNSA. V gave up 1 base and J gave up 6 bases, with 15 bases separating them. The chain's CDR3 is CASSLVSGGEPEAFF. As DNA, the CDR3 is TGTGCCAGCAGCTTAGTTAGTGGGGGCGAGCCTGAAGCTTTCTTT.

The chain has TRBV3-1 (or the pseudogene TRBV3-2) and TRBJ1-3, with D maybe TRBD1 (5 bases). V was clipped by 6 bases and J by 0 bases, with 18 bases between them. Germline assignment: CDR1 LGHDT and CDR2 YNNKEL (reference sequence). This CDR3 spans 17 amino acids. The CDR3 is CASRLSGGTGSGNTIYF. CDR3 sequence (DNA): TGTGCCAGCAGACTTTCCGGGGGGACCGGCTCTGGAAACACCATATATTTT.

CDR3 region: CASSEKGSVDEQYF. CDR3 DNA: TGTGCCAGCAGTGAAAAAGGGAGTGTGGACGAGCAGTACTTC. This chain links TRBV6-1 with TRBJ2-7, with D possibly TRBD2 on 5 matching bases. Germline V gene lookup returns CDR1 MNHNS and CDR2 SASEGT. The CDR3 sequence is 14 residues long. V lost 2 bases and J lost 5, with 13 bases in between.

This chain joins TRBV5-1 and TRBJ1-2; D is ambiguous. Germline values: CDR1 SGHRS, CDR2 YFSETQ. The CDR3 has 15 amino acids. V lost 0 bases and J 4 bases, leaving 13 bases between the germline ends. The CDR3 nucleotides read TGCGCCAGCAGCTTGGAACAGTCCGTCTCCTATGGCTACACCTTC. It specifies CASSLEQSVSYGYTF.

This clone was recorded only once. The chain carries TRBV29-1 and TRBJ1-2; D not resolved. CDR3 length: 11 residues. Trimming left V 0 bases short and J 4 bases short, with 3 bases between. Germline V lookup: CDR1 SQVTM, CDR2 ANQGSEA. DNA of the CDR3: TGCAGCGTTGAAGACGGCTATGGCTACACCTTC. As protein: CSVEDGYGYTF.

CDR3 in amino acids: CASKAGSNTEAFF. In DNA form, the CDR3 reads TGTGCCAGCAAAGCAGGATCCAACACTGAAGCTTTCTTT. V and J are TRBV12-3 or TRBV12-4 and TRBJ1-1, with unresolved D. The V and J ends lost 7 bases and 2 bases respectively, with 11 bases between them. This CDR3 contains 13 residues.

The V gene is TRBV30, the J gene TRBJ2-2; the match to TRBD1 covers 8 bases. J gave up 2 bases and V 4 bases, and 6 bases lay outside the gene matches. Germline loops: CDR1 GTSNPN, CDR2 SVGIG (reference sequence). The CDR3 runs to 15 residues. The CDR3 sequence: CAWKPGQVNTGELFF. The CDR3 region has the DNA TGTGCCTGGAAACCGGGACAGGTCAACACCGGGGAGCTGTTTTTT. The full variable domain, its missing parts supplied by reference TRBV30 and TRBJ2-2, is SQTIHQWPATLVQPVGSPLSLECTVEGTSNPNLYWYRQAAGRGLQLLFYSVGIGQISSEVPQNLSASRPQDRQFILSSKKLLLSDSGFYLCAWKPGQVNTGELFFGEGSRLTVL.

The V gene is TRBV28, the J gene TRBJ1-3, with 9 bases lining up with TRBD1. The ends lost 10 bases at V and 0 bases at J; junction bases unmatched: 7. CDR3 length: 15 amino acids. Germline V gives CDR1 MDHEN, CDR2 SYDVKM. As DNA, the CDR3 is TGTGCCATAAGGGGACAGGGATTCTCTGGAAACACCATATATTTT. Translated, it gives CAIRGQGFSGNTIYF.

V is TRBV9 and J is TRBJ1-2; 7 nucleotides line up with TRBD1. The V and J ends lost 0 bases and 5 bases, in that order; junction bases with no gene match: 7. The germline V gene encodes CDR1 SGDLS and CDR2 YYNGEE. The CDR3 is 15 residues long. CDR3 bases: TGTGCCAGCAGCGTAGAGGGCAGGGGGGAGTATGGCTACACCTTC. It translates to CASSVEGRGEYGYTF.

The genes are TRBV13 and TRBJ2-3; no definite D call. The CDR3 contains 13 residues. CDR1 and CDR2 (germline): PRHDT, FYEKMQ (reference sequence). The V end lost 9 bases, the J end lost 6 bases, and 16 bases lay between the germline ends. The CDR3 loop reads CARNPKRWDTQYF. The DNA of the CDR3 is TGTGCCAGGAACCCCAAGAGGTGGGATACGCAGTATTTT.

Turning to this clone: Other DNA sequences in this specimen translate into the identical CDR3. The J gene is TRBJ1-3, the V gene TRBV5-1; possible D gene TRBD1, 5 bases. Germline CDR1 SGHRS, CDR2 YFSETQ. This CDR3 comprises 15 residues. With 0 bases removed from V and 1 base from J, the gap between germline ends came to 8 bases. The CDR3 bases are TGCGCCAGCAGCTTGGGCGGGGGATCTGGAAACACCATATATTTT. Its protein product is CASSLGGGSGNTIYF.

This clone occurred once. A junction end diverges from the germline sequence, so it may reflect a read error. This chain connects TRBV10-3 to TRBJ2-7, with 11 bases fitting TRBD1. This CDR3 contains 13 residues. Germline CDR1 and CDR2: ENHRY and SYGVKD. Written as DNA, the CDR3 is TGTGCCATCAGTGAGACCGGACAGGGGGCCCATAGCTTC. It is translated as CAISETGQGAHSF.

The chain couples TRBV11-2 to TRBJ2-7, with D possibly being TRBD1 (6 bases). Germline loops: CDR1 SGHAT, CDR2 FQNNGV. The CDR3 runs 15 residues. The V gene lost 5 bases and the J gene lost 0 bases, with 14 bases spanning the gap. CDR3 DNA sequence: TGTGCCAGCAGCCTTAGTTGGGACACCTCCTACGAGCAGTACTTC. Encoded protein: CASSLSWDTSYEQYF.

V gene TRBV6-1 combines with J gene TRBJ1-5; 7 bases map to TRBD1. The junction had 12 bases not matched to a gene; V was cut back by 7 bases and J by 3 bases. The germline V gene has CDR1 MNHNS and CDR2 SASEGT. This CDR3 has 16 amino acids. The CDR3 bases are TGTGCCAGCATTGACGGCCGGGACAGAATCAATCAGCCCCAGCATTTT. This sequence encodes CASIDGRDRINQPQHF.

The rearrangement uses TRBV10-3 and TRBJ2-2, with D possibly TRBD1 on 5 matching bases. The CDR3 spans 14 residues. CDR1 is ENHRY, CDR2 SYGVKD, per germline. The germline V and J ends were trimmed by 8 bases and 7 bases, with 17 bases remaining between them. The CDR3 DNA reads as TGTGCCATCGGGAATTTGGGGCTAAGCGGGGAGCTGTTTTTT. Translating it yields CAIGNLGLSGELFF.

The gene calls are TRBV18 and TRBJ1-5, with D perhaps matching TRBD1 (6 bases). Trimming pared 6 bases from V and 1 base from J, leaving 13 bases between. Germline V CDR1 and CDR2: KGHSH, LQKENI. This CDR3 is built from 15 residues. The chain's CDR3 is CASSTSGASNQPQHF. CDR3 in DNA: TGTGCCAGCTCGACCTCAGGGGCGAGCAATCAGCCCCAGCATTTT.

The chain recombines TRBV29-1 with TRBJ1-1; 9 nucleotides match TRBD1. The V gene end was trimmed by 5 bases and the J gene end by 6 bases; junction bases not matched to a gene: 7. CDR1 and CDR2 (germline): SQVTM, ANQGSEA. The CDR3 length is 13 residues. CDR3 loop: CSVRQGVEAEAFF. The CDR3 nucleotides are TGCAGCGTTCGACAGGGGGTTGAGGCTGAAGCTTTCTTT.

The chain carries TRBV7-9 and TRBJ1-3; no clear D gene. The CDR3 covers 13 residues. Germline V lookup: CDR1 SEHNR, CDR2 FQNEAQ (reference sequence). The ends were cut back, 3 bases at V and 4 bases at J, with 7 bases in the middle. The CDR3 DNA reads TGTGCCAGCAGCTTGGGCAGGGGAAACACCATATATTTT. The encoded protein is CASSLGRGNTIYF. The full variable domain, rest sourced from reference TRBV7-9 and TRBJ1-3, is DTGVSQNPRHKITKRGQNVTFRCDPISEHNRLYWYRQTLGQGPEFLTYFQNEAQLEKSRLLSDRFSAERPKGSFSTLEIQRTEQGDSAMYLCASSLGRGNTIYFGEGSWLTVV.

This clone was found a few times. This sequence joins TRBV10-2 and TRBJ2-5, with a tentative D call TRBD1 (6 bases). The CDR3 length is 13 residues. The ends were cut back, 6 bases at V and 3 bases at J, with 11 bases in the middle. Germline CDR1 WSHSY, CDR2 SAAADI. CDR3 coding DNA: TGCGCCAGCAGAAACAGACAGGAAGAGACCCAGTACTTC. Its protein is CASRNRQEETQYF.

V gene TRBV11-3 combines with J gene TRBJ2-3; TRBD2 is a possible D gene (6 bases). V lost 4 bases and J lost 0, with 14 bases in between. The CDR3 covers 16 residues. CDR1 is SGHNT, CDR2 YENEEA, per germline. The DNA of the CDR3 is TGTGCCAGCAGCTCCTGGGGGGTTAATAGCACAGATACGCAGTATTTT. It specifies CASSSWGVNSTDTQYF.

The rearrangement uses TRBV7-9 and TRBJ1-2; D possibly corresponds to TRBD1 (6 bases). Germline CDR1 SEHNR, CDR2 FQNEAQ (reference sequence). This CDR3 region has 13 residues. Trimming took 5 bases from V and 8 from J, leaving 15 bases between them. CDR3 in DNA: TGTGCCAGCAGCATGGACAGTGCTGGAGGCTACACCTTC. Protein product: CASSMDSAGGYTF.